The 4 T cell receptor beta chains presented below share a single source sample, sequenced in a study of CD8+ T cells in alopecia areata. cDNA serving as the sequencing template came from extracted, reverse transcribed RNA. The table came from immunoSEQ multiplex PCR; TCRdb's copy has only in-frame clones and leaves some out. The data contain some 150,000 clones, approximately 59% of them singletons. Treatment specified: oral pan-JAK inhibitor, 5-10 mg twice daily. This specimen consisted of CD4+ T cells sorted from blood, obtained between weeks 55 and 65, from a patient treated with tofacitinib. These receptors originate from a human donor with alopecia areata.

This clone showed up just once. The chain recombines TRBV30 with TRBJ2-1; 7 bases agree with TRBD1. The CDR3 is 11 residues long. Looked up from germline, CDR1 is GTSNPN and CDR2 is SVGIG (reference sequence). The V segment lost 7 bases and the J segment 7 bases; nucleotides outside the gene matches: 4. The CDR3 coding sequence is TGTGCCTCATCCAGGGGGAATGAGCAGTTCTTC. Translation: CASSRGNEQFF.

About this clone: The sample contains more than one DNA sequence encoding this CDR3. This rearrangement joins TRBV5-1 to TRBJ2-5; no clear D gene. This CDR3 has 12 residues. Trimming shortened V by 4 bases and J by 2 bases, and 6 bases separated the two germline ends. Germline CDR1 and CDR2: SGHRS and YFSETQ. The DNA for the CDR3 is TGCGCCAGCAGCCCTACACAAGAGACCCAGTACTTC. This gives the protein CASSPTQETQYF.

V is TRBV6-5 and J is TRBJ1-2, with D tentatively TRBD1 (5 bases). Germline values: CDR1 MNHEY, CDR2 SVGAGI. The CDR3 has 16 amino acids. Trimming took off 0 bases at V and 5 bases at J, with 16 bases between the two ends. The CDR3 loop is CASSYSGSGRSYGYTF. CDR3 bases: TGTGCCAGCAGTTACTCGGGCTCAGGGAGGAGTTATGGCTACACCTTC.

This clone was detected a few times. This rearrangement joins TRBV12-5 to TRBJ1-6, with D unresolved. CDR3 length equals 14 residues. V lost 1 base and J lost 5, with 6 bases in between. Germline V gene data show CDR1 as LGHNT and CDR2 as FRNRAP. The CDR3 is CASGLDTDNSPLHF. In DNA, the CDR3 is TGTGCTAGTGGTTTGGACACGGATAATTCACCCCTCCACTTT.